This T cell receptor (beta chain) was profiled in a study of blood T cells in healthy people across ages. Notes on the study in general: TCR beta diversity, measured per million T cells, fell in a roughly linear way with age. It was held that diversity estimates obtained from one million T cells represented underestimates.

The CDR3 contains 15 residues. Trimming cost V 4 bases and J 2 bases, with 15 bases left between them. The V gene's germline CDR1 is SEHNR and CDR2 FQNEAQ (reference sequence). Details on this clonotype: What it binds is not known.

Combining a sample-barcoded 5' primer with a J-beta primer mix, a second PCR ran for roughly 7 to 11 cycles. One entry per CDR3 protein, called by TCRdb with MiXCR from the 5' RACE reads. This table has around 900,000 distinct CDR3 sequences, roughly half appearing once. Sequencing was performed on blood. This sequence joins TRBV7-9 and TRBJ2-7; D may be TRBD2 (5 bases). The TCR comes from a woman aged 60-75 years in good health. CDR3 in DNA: TGTGCCAGCAGCTCCGCCGCGGGCCCGACCTACGAGCAGTACTTC. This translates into CASSSAAGPTYEQYF. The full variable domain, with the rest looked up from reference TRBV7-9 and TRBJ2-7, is DTGVSQNPRHKITKRGQNVTFRCDPISEHNRLYWYRQTLGQGPEFLTYFQNEAQLEKSRLLSDRFSAERPKGSFSTLEIQRTEQGDSAMYLCASSSAAGPTYEQYFGPGTRLTVT.